The present entry profiles one TCR beta chain with its context. The data belong to a study of control samples from healthy donors and cancer patients. The table came from immunoSEQ multiplex PCR; TCRdb's copy has only in-frame clones and leaves some out. The sample lists fewer than 90,000 clones; approximately 87% were seen once. The CDR3 contains 15 residues. J gave up 1 base and V 4 bases, and 6 bases lay outside the gene matches. Germline CDR1 and CDR2: LGHDT and YNNKEL (reference sequence). This clonotype was sampled from a man aged 45-65 years in good health. The chain uses TRBV3-1 (or the pseudogene TRBV3-2) and TRBJ1-2, with 7 positions matching TRBD1. The sample taken for sequencing was blood. The CDR3 DNA reads TGTGCCAGCAGCCTTGGGACAGCAATTAACTATGGCTACACCTTC. Protein: CASSLGTAINYGYTF.